The text below deals with one T cell receptor beta chain. The data were obtained in a study of shared clonotypes between healthy human individuals. The V and J ends lost 5 bases and 1 base, in that order; junction bases with no gene match: 10. Germline CDR1 reads SEHNR; CDR2 reads FQNEAQ (reference sequence). The CDR3 has 18 amino acids. TCRdb's table, derived via immunoSEQ multiplex PCR, lists solely in-frame clones and lacks some. This sample has around 990,000 clones, with roughly 80% found just once. This TCR was sampled from a man aged 18 to 29 in good health. Some clones in this sample may be carry-over from other donors' samples. The sequencing input was memory CD4+ T cells from PBMCs. As to subset: CD45RA-negative fraction. V is TRBV7-9 and J is TRBJ2-3; TRBD2 matches at 12 bases. The CDR3 bases are TGTGCCAGCAGCATCACTAGCGGGAGGTCTCCAGGCACAGATACGCAGTATTTT. Translation gives CASSITSGRSPGTDTQYF. Filled out from reference TRBV7-9 and TRBJ2-3, the complete variable domain reads DTGVSQNPRHKITKRGQNVTFRCDPISEHNRLYWYRQTLGQGPEFLTYFQNEAQLEKSRLLSDRFSAERPKGSFSTLEIQRTEQGDSAMYLCASSITSGRSPGTDTQYFGPGTRLTVL.